A single sample gave rise to the 5 T cell receptor beta chains below, sequenced in a study of OX40 agonist ivuxolimab in advanced cancers. Produced via immunoSEQ multiplex PCR; TCRdb's table is partial and in-frame only. The sample consists of some 79,000 clones, 80% to 90% of them appearing once. Sequences were derived from CD4+ or CD8+ T cells sorted from blood, sampled in a trial of the OX40 agonist ivuxolimab. The receptors originated from an adult with an advanced solid tumor such as melanoma, head and neck, liver or kidney cancer.

The chain joins TRBV5-1 to TRBJ2-5; D is perhaps TRBD1 (5 bases). V was shortened by 2 bases and J by 2 bases, with 10 bases between the two germline ends. The germline V gene encodes CDR1 SGHRS and CDR2 YFSETQ. CDR3 length: 14 residues. The CDR3 nucleotides are TGCGCCAGCAGCTTTCAGGGCCTTCAAGAGACCCAGTACTTC. It is translated as CASSFQGLQETQYF.

The chain links TRBV7-8 to TRBJ1-4; D unclear. V lost 2 bases to trimming and J lost 0 bases, with 7 bases between them. Looked up from germline, CDR1 is SGHVS and CDR2 is FQNEAQ. The CDR3 spans 15 residues. CDR3 DNA: TGTGCCAGCAGCTTACAGACGGCAACTAATGAAAAACTGTTTTTT. This encodes CASSLQTATNEKLFF. The full variable domain, its missing parts supplied by reference TRBV7-8 and TRBJ1-4, is GAGVSQSPRYKVAKRGQDVALRCDPISGHVSLFWYQQALGQGPEFLTYFQNEAQLDKSGLPSDRFFAERPEGSVSTLKIQRTQQEDSAVYLCASSLQTATNEKLFFGSGTQLSVL.

The CDR3 here is CAISELLAVTDTQYF. In DNA form, the CDR3 reads TGTGCCATCAGTGAGTTACTAGCGGTCACAGATACGCAGTATTTT. The chain uses TRBV10-3 and TRBJ2-3; 8 nucleotides align to TRBD2. CDR1 is ENHRY, CDR2 SYGVKD, per germline. Trimming cost V 1 base and J 2 bases; bases outside gene matches: 2. This CDR3 has 15 amino acids.

This clone turned up a few times. The genes are TRBV14 and TRBJ1-2, with D perhaps matching TRBD1 (6 bases). The CDR3 is made up of 16 amino acids. V shed 3 bases and J shed 2 bases, with 16 bases lying between them. The germline gives CDR1 SGHDN, CDR2 FVKESK. The DNA of the CDR3 is TGTGCCAGCAGCCAGCGGAGCCGGACAGCCAACTATGGCTACACCTTC. It specifies CASSQRSRTANYGYTF.

The rearrangement joins TRBV30 to TRBJ2-5; 11 bases line up with TRBD2. The ends lost 2 bases at V and 2 bases at J; junction bases unmatched: 1. CDR1 is GTSNPN and CDR2 is SVGIG in the germline V gene (reference sequence). The CDR3 loop spans 14 amino acids. The CDR3 DNA sequence: TGTGCCTGGAGTCGGACTAGCGGGCAAGAGACCCAGTACTTC. Protein sequence: CAWSRTSGQETQYF.